The TCR beta chain described here comes from a study of blood T cell repertoires in COVID-19 (TCRdb year 2020). About the study as a whole: Samples from collaborators originated in the United States, Italy and Spain and spanned both the acute and convalescent phases of COVID-19. The material from the prospective study consisted of cDNA or gDNA derived from T cells, B-cell-depleted T cells, or PBMCs. Where available, HLA class I and class II types were obtained from metadata supplied by the sample provider rather than from assay-based typing. A de-identified subject ID, COVID-19 status, age in years and sex were almost always included in the sample metadata. A freely available public database, intended as a resource for researchers studying the immune response to SARS-CoV-2, is where the repertoires were released. The dataset comprised deeply sampled blood TCRbeta repertoires from subjects exposed to, actively infected with, or recovered from COVID-19. Samples came from the ongoing ImmuneRACE study (first 160 participants) plus 1,254 subjects from 6 global collaborators. Overall results and qualifications from the work: The amount of clinical and demographic metadata varied by source and participant and was provided uncurated.

The immunoSEQ Assay, a bias-controlled multiplex PCR, was used to amplify TCRbeta CDR3 regions from genomic DNA. In the authors' own workflow: Nucleated cell counts per sample were estimated from amplification of reference gene primers within the assay. To quantify the absolute abundance of each unique TCRbeta CDR3 rearrangement, sequence reads were collapsed and filtered. For each sample, productive Simpson clonality was calculated as the square root of Simpson's diversity index across productive rearrangements. The immuneACCESS repertoire file appears here via TCRdb, limited to in-frame rearrangements. These files lack a portion of the clones; in checked studies, under half of the deficit traces to unresolved V genes, and the cause of the others is not known. D and trimming come from the DNA, and the V and J calls and clone size come from that table. The sample table contains some 420,000 clones; only one count was recorded for around 91% of them. The ten largest clones capture 1% to 1.3% of the sample.

Participants in the prospective study were enrolled through a virtual design, were aged roughly 18 to 100 years, and lived in approximately 24 United States geographic areas. In the prospective study, participants were assigned to cohorts based on the clinical history participants reported in a screening survey and a study questionnaire. For ImmuneRACE Cohort 3, a participant was defined as recovered based on two consecutive negative NP/OP PCR tests, clearance by a healthcare professional, or resolution of symptoms. In the prospective study, whole blood, serum and a nasopharyngeal or oropharyngeal swab were collected from each participant by mobile phlebotomists. Over a roughly two-month period, participants in the prospective study had the option of providing additional blood draws and questionnaires. Prospective study blood samples were shipped either frozen or at room temperature before DNA extraction.

Notes on this clone: Its antigen is currently not known. Within one base of it there is no much larger clone, and no base qualities were kept.

The germline V gene (reference sequence) yields LNHDA for CDR1 and SQIVND for CDR2. Measured from the cysteine to the phenylalanine, the CDR3 is 15 residues long. The read is trimmed to its CDR3 DNA, 45 bases read in frame from base 1. V drops 4 bases and J drops 5 bases, leaving 12 bases in between. Sequencing used PBMCs or T cells enriched from blood (not recorded which). The rearranged segments are TRBV19 and TRBJ1-6; TRBD1 is a possible D gene, resting on 6 matching bases. This clonotype originated in a young man who had recovered from COVID-19. The CDR3 reads CASSTTGKDNSPLHF. The DNA sequence follows: TGTGCCAGTAGTACGACAGGAAAAGATAATTCACCCCTCCACTTT.